These 11 T cell receptor beta chains were all obtained from the same sample, sequenced in a study of blood T cell repertoires in COVID-19. Sequenced by immunoSEQ multiplex PCR; TCRdb stores in-frame clones only, minus some. This table has a few hundred thousand clones, roughly 87% appearing once. The sequencing input was peripheral blood. The receptors here all came from a man between 18 and 29 years old with active or convalescent COVID-19.

The chain is built from TRBV4-3 and TRBJ1-2; D is perhaps TRBD1 (6 bases). The CDR3 contains 13 residues. V lost 0 bases to trimming and J lost 12 bases, with 14 bases between them. The germline CDR1 and CDR2 sequences are LGHNA and YSLEER. DNA of the CDR3: TGCGCCAGCAGCCAAGAAGCAGGGGCTGGGAACACCTTC. Its protein is CASSQEAGAGNTF.

This clone was counted between two and nine times. The rearrangement joins TRBV23-1 to TRBJ2-7; TRBD1 matches 7 bases. TRBV23-1 is sorted into the ORF group, with uncertain function. The CDR3 sequence is 14 residues long. The V gene end was trimmed by 6 bases and the J gene end by 1 base; junction bases not matched to a gene: 6. The CDR3: CASSRDSPSYEQYF. DNA for the CDR3: TGCGCCAGCAGCCGGGACAGTCCTTCCTACGAGCAGTACTTC.

The chain employs TRBV7-6 and TRBJ2-7; possible D gene TRBD1, 7 bases. The V gene's germline CDR1 is SGHVS and CDR2 FNYEAQ. V was clipped by 1 base and J by 6 bases, with 16 bases between them. This CDR3 contains 15 residues. The CDR3 region is CASSLGSRGAGEQYF. The CDR3 region has the DNA TGTGCCAGCAGCTTAGGGTCCAGGGGGGCTGGCGAGCAGTACTTC. Filled out from reference TRBV7-6 and TRBJ2-7, the complete variable domain reads GAGVSQSPRYKVTKRGQDVALRCDPISGHVSLYWYRQALGQGPEFLTYFNYEAQQDKSGLPNDRFSAERPEGSISTLTIQRTEQRDSAMYRCASSLGSRGAGEQYFGPGTRLTVT.

V and J are TRBV19 and TRBJ1-3; a possible D gene is TRBD1 (5 bases). Trimming cost V 3 bases and J 4 bases, with 13 bases left between them. The CDR3 runs to 15 residues. Germline values: CDR1 LNHDA, CDR2 SQIVND (reference sequence). CDR3: CASSISRASGNTIYF. CDR3 nucleotides: TGTGCCAGTAGTATTTCCAGGGCATCCGGAAACACCATATATTTT. Full variable domain (outside the CDR3, taken from reference TRBV19 and TRBJ1-3): DGGITQSPKYLFRKEGQNVTLSCEQNLNHDAMYWYRQDPGQGLRLIYYSQIVNDFQKGDIAEGYSVSREKKESFPLTVTSAQKNPTAFYLCASSISRASGNTIYFGEGSWLTVV.

J is TRBJ1-5 and V is TRBV6-2 or TRBV6-3; D is ambiguous. V gave up 0 bases and J gave up 6 bases, with 6 bases separating them. The CDR3 contains 13 residues. Looked up from germline, CDR1 is MNHEY and CDR2 is SVGEGT. The CDR3 region is CASSYSYPQPQHF. The CDR3 nucleotides are TGTGCCAGCAGTTACTCGTATCCTCAGCCCCAGCATTTT.

The V and J genes are TRBV10-2 and TRBJ2-2; 12 positions match TRBD2. Germline V gives CDR1 WSHSY, CDR2 SAAADI. This CDR3 region has 17 residues. The trim removed 6 bases at V and 6 bases at J, leaving 11 bases unmatched. The CDR3 sequence: CASSASASGGAAGELFF. Written as DNA, the CDR3 is TGCGCCAGCAGCGCCTCGGCTAGCGGGGGGGCCGCCGGGGAGCTGTTTTTT.

The chain has TRBV7-7 and TRBJ2-5; TRBD1 matches 11 bases. The CDR3 is 15 amino acids. Germline V lookup: CDR1 SSHAT, CDR2 FNYEAQ (reference sequence). Trimming removed 5 bases from V and 5 bases from J; junction bases left unmatched: 7. The CDR3 DNA sequence: TGTGCCAGCAGCCAGGACAGGGGGCGTTGGGAGACCCAGTACTTC. Protein sequence: CASSQDRGRWETQYF. Full variable domain (missing parts from reference TRBV7-7 and TRBJ2-5): GAGVSQSPRYKVTKRGQDVTLRCDPISSHATLYWYQQALGQGPEFLTYFNYEAQPDKSGLPSDRFSAERPEGSISTLTIQRTEQRDSAMYRCASSQDRGRWETQYFGPGTRLLVL.

The chain carries TRBV19 and TRBJ1-4; unclear D gene. CDR3 length equals 12 residues. Per the germline V gene, CDR1 is LNHDA and CDR2 is SQIVND (reference sequence). The germline V and J ends were trimmed by 9 bases and 4 bases, with 9 bases remaining between them. CDR3 protein: CASRFYNEKLFF. CDR3 in DNA: TGTGCCAGCAGATTTTATAATGAAAAACTGTTTTTT.

The rearrangement links TRBV25-1 to TRBJ2-1; a possible D gene is TRBD2 (6 bases). Trimming stripped 10 bases from V and 12 bases from J, with 10 bases between. The CDR3 consists of 9 residues. Per germline, CDR1 MGHDK and CDR2 SYGVNS. CDR3 amino acids: CATPGVQFF. The CDR3 DNA sequence: TGTGCCACGCCGGGGGTGCAGTTCTTC.

This sequence joins TRBV3-1 (or the pseudogene TRBV3-2) and TRBJ1-4, with 8 bases fitting TRBD1. Germline-derived CDR1 and CDR2 are LGHDT and YNNKEL (reference sequence). The CDR3 loop spans 14 amino acids. V shed 6 bases and J 7 bases; nucleotides not matched to a gene: 7. The CDR3 DNA is TGTGCCAGCAGTCGTTTACAGGGGGGTGAAAAACTGTTTTTT. Its translation is CASSRLQGGEKLFF.

The chain employs TRBV28 and TRBJ1-6; weak D call: TRBD1 (5 bases). The germline V and J ends were trimmed by 5 bases and 0 bases, with 8 bases remaining between them. The germline CDR1 and CDR2 sequences are MDHEN and SYDVKM. The CDR3 runs to 15 residues. The DNA of the CDR3 is TGTGCCAGCAGTGGGGGGAACTCCTATAATTCACCCCTCCACTTT. This gives the protein CASSGGNSYNSPLHF.